This record looks at one T cell receptor beta chain sequence and its context. Its matching antigen is unknown. This sample is drawn from a study of beta chain features in type 1 diabetes. Study results and caveats: Within the patient group, naive, central memory and Treg TCRB repertoires appeared more similar to each other than within healthy donors. Type 1 diabetes patients had TCRB CDR3s that were shorter (moderately but significantly so) in all four CD4+ subsets.

CD45RO/CCR7/CD25/CD127/CD95/CD27 sorting isolated CD4+ naive, central memory, regulatory and stem cell-like memory cells. Germline V CDR1 and CDR2: KGHSH, LQKENI. This CDR3 region has 16 residues. Trimming stripped 6 bases from V and 3 bases from J, with 20 bases between. Sequenced material consisted of expressed TCRB transcripts (all of the isolated RNA was reverse transcribed). Naive, central memory and regulatory T cell samples averaged about 3.6 million immunoSEQ reads each. Here immunoSEQ multiplex PCR was the method, and the copy in TCRdb shows in-frame clones only, minus some. The sample records approximately 150,000 clones, 9.5% to 10% being singletons.

The source material was central memory CD4+ T cells from blood. The receptor was derived from a woman aged 40-49 years in good health. V is TRBV18 and J is TRBJ2-5, with a tentative D call TRBD2 (5 bases). CDR3 nucleotide sequence: TGTGCCAGCTCCGACGTACGGCACGGGGTGGAAGAGACCCAGTACTTC. Translating it yields CASSDVRHGVEETQYF.